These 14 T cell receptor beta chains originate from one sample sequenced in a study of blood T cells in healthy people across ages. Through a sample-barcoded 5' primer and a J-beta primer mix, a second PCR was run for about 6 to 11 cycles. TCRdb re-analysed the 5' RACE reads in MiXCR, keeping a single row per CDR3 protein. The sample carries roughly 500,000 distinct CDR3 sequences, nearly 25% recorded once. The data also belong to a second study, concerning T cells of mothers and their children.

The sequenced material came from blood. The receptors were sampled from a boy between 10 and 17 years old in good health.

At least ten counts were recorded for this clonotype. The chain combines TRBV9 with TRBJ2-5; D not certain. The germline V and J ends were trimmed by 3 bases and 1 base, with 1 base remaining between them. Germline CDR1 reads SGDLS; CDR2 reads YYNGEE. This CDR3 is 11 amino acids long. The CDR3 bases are TGTGCCAGCAGCGCCCAAGAGACCCAGTACTTC. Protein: CASSAQETQYF.

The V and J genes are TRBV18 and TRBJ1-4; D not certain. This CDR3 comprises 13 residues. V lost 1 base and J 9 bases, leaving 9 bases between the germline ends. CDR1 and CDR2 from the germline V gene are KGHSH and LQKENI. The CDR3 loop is CASSPQMDKKLFF. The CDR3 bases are TGTGCCAGCTCACCACAGATGGATAAAAAACTGTTTTTT. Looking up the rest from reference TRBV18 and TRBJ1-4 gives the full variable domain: NAGVMQNPRHLVRRRGQEARLRCSPMKGHSHVYWYRQLPEEGLKFMVYLQKENIIDESGMPKERFSAEFPKEGPSILRIQQVVRGDSAAYFCASSPQMDKKLFFGSGTQLSVL.

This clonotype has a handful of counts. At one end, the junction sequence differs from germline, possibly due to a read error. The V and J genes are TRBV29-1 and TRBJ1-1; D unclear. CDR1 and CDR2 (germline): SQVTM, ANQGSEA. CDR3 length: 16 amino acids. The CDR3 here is CSVEGTRAEVDTETFF. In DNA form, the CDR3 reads TGCAGCGTTGAGGGCACCCGGGCGGAAGTCGACACTGAAACTTTCTTT.

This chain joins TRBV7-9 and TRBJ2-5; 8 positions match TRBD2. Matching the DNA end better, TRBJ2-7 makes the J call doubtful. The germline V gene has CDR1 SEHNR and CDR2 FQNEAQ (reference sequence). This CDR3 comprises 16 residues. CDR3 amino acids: CASSSYSGDLFYEQYF. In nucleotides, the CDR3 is TGTGCCAGCAGCTCCTATAGCGGGGATTTATTCTACGAGCAGTACTTC.

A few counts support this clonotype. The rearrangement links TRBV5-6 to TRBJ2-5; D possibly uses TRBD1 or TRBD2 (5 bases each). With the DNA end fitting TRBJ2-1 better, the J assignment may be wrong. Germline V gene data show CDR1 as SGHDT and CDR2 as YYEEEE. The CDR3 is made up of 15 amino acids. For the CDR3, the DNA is TGTGCCAGCAGCTTTGGGACCGTAGGATACAATGAGCAGTTCTTC. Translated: CASSFGTVGYNEQFF.

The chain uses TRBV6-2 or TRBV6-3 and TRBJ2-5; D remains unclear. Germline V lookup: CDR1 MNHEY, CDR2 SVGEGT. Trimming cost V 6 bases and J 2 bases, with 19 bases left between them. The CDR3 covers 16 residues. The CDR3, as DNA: TGTGCCAGCAGCCACACCCAGTACTTTGAACAAGAGACCCAGTACTTC. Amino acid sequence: CASSHTQYFEQETQYF.

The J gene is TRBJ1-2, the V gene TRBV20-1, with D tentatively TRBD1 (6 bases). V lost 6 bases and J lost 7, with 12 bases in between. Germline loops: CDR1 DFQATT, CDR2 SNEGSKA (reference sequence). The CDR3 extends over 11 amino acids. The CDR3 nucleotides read TGCAGTGCCCGGGGGCATCTTGGCTACACCTTC. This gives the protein CSARGHLGYTF.

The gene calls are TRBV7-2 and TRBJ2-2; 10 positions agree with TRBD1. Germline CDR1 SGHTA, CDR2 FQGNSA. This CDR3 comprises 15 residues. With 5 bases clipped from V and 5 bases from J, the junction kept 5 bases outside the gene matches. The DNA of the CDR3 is TGTGCCAGCAGCGTGACAGGGGGCAGTACCGGGGAGCTGTTTTTT. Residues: CASSVTGGSTGELFF.

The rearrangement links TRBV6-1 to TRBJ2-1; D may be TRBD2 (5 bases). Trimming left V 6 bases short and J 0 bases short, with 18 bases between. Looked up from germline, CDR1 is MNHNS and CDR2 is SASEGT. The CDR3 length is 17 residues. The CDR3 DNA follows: TGTGCCAGCAGGCACCTACTAGGGTTAAGCTCCTACAATGAGCAGTTCTTC. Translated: CASRHLLGLSSYNEQFF.

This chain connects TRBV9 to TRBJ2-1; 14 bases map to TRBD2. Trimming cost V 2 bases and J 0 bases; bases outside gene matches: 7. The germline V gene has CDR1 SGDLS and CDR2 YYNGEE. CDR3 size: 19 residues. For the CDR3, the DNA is TGTGCCAGCAGCGTTGGCTGGGGGACTAGCGGGGGCTCCTACAATGAGCAGTTCTTC. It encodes CASSVGWGTSGGSYNEQFF.

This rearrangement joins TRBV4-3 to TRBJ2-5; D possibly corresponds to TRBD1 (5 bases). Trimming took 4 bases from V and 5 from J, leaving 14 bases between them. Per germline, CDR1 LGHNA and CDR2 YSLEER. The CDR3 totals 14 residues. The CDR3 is CASSLSVRAETQYF. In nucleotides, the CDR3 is TGCGCCAGCAGCCTATCGGTCAGGGCGGAGACCCAGTACTTC.

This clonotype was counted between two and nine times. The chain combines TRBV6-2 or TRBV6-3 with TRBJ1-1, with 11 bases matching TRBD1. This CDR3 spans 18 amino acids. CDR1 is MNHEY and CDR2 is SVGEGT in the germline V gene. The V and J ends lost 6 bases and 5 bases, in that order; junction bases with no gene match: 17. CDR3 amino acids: CASRLGQGARAWYTEAFF. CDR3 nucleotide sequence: TGTGCCAGCAGACTCGGACAGGGGGCACGTGCGTGGTATACTGAAGCTTTCTTT.

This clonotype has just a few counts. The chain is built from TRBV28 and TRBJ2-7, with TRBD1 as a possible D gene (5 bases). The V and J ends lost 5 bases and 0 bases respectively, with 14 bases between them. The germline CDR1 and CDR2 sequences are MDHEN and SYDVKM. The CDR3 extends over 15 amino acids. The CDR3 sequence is CASSPRVGDSYEQYF. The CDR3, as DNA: TGTGCCAGCAGTCCCAGGGTCGGAGACTCCTACGAGCAGTACTTC.

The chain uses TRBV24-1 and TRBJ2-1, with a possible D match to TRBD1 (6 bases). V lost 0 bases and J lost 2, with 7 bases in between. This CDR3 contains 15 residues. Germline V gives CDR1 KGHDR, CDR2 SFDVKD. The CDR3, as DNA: TGTGCCACCAGTGATTTGCGGGACACCTACAATGAGCAGTTCTTC. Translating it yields CATSDLRDTYNEQFF.